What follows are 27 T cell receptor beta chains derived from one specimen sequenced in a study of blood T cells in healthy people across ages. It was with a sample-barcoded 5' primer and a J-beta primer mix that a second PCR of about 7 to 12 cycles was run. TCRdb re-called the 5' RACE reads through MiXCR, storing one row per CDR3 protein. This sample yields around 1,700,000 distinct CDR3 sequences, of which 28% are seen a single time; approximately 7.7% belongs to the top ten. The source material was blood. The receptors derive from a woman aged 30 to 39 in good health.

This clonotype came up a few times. Here the CDR3 DNA reads TGCAGTGCCCCCCGTACGCCTAGCACAGATACGCAGTATTTT. Translated, it gives CSAPRTPSTDTQYF. The gene calls are TRBV20-1 and TRBJ2-3; D is uncertain. This CDR3 has 14 amino acids. Germline-derived CDR1 and CDR2 are DFQATT and SNEGSKA (reference sequence). V was trimmed by 6 bases and J by 0 bases, leaving 13 bases between them.

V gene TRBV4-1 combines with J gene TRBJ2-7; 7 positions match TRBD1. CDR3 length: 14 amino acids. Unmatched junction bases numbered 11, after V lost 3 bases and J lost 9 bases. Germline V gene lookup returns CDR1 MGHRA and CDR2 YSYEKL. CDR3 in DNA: TGCGCCAGCAGCCAGGACCGACCACAGGGGATGCAGTACTTC. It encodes CASSQDRPQGMQYF.

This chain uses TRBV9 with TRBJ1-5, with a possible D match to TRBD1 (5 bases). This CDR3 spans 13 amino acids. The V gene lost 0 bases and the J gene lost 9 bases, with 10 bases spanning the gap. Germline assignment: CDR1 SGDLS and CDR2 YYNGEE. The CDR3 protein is CASSVEGELPQHF. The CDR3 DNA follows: TGTGCCAGCAGCGTAGAAGGGGAACTGCCCCAGCATTTT.

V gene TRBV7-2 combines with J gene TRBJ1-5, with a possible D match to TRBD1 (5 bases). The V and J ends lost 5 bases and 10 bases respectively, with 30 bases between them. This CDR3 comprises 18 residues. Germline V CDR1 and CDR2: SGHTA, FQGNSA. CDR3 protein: CASSLEVRGLQGNNPQHF. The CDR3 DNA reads TGTGCCAGCAGCCTCGAAGTTCGGGGTCTTCAGGGAAATAACCCCCAGCATTTT.

The DNA of the CDR3 is TGTGCCAGCAGTTACGGGGGGGCCTCCCGTGGCTACACCTTC. Protein product: CASSYGGASRGYTF. V gene TRBV6-5 combines with J gene TRBJ1-2; a weak D match, TRBD1 (6 bases). The CDR3 runs 14 residues. CDR1 and CDR2 from the germline V gene are MNHEY and SVGAGI. Between the trimmed V and J ends, which lost 2 bases and 7 bases, there was a span of 14 bases.

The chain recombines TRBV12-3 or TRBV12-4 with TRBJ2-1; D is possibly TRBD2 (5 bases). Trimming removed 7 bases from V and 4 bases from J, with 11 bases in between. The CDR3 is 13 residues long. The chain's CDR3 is CASKERKYNEQFF. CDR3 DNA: TGTGCCAGCAAAGAGCGGAAATACAATGAGCAGTTCTTC.

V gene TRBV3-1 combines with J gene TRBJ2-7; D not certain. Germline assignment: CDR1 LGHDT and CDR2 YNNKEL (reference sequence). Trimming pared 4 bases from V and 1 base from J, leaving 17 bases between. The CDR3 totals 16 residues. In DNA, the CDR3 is TGTGCCAGCAGCCCCCCTCGAACCCTGCATTCCTACGAGCAGTACTTC. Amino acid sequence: CASSPPRTLHSYEQYF.

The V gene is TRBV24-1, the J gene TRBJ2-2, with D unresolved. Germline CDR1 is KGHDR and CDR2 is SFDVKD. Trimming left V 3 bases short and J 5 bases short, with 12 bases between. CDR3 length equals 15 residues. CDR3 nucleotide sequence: TGTGCCACCAGTGATCCCTCCCGGTCTACCGGGGAGCTGTTTTTT. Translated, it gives CATSDPSRSTGELFF.

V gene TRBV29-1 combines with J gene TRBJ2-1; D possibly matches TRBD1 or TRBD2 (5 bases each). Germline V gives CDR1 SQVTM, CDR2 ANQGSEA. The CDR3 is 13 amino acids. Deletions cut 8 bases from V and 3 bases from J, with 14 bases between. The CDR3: CSNRDEDYNEQFF. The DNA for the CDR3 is TGCAGCAACCGGGACGAGGACTACAATGAGCAGTTCTTC.

The CDR3 here is CASSSRDRGGNEQFF. CDR3 bases: TGTGCCAGCAGCTCCAGAGACAGGGGAGGCAATGAGCAGTTCTTC. The rearrangement links TRBV11-2 to TRBJ2-1; 8 bases are shared with TRBD1. This CDR3 contains 15 residues. From germline, CDR1 is SGHAT and CDR2 FQNNGV. Trimming at V came to 4 bases and at J to 6 bases, leaving 8 bases not matched to a gene.

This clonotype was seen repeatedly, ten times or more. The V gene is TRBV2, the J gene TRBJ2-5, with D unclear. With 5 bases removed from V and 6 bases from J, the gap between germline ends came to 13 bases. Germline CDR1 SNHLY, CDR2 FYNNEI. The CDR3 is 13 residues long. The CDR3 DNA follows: TGTGCCAGCAGTCTATTGGACGGAAAGACCCAGTACTTC. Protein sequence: CASSLLDGKTQYF.

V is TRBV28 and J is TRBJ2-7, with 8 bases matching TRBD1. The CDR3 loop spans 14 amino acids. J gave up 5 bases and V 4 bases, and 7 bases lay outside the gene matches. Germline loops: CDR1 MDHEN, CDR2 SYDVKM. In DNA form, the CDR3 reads TGTGCCAGCAGTTCCACAGGGGGGATCAACGAGCAGTACTTC. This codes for CASSSTGGINEQYF.

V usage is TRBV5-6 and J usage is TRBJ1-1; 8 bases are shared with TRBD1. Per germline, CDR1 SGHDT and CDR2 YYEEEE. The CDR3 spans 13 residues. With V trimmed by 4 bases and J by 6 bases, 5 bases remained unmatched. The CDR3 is CASSEDRVAEAFF. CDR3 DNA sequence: TGTGCCAGCAGCGAGGACAGGGTGGCTGAAGCTTTCTTT.

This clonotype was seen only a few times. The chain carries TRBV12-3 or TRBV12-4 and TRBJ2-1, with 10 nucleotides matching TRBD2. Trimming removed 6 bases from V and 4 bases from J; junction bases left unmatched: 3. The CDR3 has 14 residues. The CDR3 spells CASRPSGRYNEQFF. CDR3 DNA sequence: TGTGCCAGCAGACCTAGCGGGAGATACAATGAGCAGTTCTTC.

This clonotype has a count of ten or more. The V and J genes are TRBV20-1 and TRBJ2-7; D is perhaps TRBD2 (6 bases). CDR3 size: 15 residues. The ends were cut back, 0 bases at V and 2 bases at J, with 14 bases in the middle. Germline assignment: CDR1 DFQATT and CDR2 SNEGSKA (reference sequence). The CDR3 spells CSARDRRGSAYEQYF. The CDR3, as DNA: TGCAGTGCTAGAGATCGGCGGGGAAGTGCCTACGAGCAGTACTTC.

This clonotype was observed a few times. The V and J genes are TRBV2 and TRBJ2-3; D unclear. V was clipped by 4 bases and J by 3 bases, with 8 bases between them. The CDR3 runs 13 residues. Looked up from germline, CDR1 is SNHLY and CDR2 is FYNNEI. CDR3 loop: CASSVPRTDTQYF. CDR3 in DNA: TGTGCCAGCAGTGTCCCTCGAACAGATACGCAGTATTTT.

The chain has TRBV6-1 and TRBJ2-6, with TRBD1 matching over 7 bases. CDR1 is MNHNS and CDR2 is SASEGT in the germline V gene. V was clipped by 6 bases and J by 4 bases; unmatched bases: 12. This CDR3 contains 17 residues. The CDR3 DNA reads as TGTGCCAGCAGCCCAACAGGGGTCCGCAAAGGGGCCAACGTCCTGACTTTC. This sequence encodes CASSPTGVRKGANVLTF.

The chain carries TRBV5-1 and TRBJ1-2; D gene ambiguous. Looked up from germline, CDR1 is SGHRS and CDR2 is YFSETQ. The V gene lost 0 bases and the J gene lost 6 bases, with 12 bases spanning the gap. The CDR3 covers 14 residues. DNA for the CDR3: TGCGCCAGCAGCTTGGCTTGGCGGGAGAATGGCTACACCTTC. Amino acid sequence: CASSLAWRENGYTF.

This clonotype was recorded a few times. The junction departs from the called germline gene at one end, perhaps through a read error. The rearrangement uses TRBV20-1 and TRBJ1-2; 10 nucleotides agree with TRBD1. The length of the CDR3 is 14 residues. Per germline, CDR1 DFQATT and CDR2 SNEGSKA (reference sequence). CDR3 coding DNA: TGCAATGCTAGAGACCCCGGGACAGGGGACGGCTACACCTTC. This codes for CNARDPGTGDGYTF.

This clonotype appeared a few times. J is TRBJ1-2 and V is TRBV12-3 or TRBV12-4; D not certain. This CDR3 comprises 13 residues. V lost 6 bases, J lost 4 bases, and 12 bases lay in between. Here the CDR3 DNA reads TGTGCCAGCAGCCTTTCGAAGGGCTATGGCTACACCTTC. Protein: CASSLSKGYGYTF.

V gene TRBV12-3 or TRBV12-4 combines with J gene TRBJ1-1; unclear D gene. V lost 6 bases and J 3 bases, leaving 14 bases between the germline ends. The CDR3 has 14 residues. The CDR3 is CASSLPVRDTEAFF. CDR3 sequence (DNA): TGTGCCAGCAGCCTCCCGGTAAGGGACACTGAAGCTTTCTTT.

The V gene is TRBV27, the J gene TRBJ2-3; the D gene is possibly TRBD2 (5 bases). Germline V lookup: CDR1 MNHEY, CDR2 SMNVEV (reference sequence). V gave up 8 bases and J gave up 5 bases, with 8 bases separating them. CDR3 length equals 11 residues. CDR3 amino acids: CASHREDTQYF. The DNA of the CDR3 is TGTGCCAGCCACCGGGAAGATACGCAGTATTTT.

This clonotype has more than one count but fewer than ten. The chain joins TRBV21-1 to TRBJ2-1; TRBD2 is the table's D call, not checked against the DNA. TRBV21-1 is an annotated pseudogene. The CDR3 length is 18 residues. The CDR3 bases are TGTGCCAGCAGCAAAGAGGTTTTCGATAGCGTAACCTACAATGAGCAGTTCTTC. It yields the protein CASSKEVFDSVTYNEQFF.

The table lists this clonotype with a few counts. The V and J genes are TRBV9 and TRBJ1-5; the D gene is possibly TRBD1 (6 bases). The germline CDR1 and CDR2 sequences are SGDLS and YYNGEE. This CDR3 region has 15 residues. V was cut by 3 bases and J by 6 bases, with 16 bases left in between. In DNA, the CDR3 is TGTGCCAGCAGCGCCTCGGCCGGGGGCGGTCAGCCCCAGCATTTT. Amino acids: CASSASAGGGQPQHF.

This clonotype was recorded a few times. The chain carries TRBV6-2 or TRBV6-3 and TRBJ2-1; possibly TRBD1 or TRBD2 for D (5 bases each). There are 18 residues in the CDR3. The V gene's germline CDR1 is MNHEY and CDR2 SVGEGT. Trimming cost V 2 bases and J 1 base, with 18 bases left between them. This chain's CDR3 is CASSYARGGRTSYNEQFF. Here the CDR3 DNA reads TGTGCCAGCAGTTACGCTCGGGGCGGACGAACTTCCTACAATGAGCAGTTCTTC.

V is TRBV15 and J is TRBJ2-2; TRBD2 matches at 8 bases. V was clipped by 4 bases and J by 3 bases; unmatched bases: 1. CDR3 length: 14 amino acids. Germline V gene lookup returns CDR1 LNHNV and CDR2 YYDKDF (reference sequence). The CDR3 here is CATSTGGDTGELFF. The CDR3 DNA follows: TGTGCCACCAGCACCGGGGGGGACACCGGGGAGCTGTTTTTT.

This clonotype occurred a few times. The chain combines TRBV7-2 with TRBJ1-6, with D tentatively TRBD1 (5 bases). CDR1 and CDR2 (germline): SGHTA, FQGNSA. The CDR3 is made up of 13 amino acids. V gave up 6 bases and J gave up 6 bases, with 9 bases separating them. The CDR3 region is CASSRDFNSPLHF. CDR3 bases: TGTGCCAGCAGTCGGGACTTTAATTCACCCCTCCACTTT.